A single sample is the source of the 31 T cell receptor beta chains below, sequenced in a study of cytotoxic CD8 clonotypes in ibrutinib-treated CLL. Using immunoSEQ multiplex PCR, the repertoire was profiled, and TCRdb retains in-frame clones only, with some absent. The table has tens of thousands of clones, roughly 80% seen once. The sample in question was PBMCs, obtained after 24 months of ibrutinib treatment. These receptors all stem from a human donor with chronic lymphocytic leukemia.

This clone came up once. This chain joins TRBV5-1 and TRBJ2-2, with 13 bases matching TRBD2. CDR1 SGHRS and CDR2 YFSETQ come from the germline V gene. There are 16 residues in the CDR3. Germline trimming cut 3 bases from V and 5 bases from J; bases unmatched to any gene: 4. The chain's CDR3 is CASSWTSGSKTGELFF. CDR3 sequence (DNA): TGCGCCAGCAGCTGGACTAGCGGGAGTAAGACCGGGGAGCTGTTTTTT.

This CDR3 is CATSIAHQETQYF. CDR3 DNA sequence: TGTGCCACCAGCATAGCGCACCAAGAGACCCAGTACTTC. This chain connects TRBV15 to TRBJ2-5; D is perhaps TRBD2 (5 bases). The CDR3 spans 13 residues. Germline V CDR1 and CDR2: LNHNV, YYDKDF (reference sequence). The V end was cut by 4 bases, the J end by 0 bases, with 6 bases between.

The chain uses TRBV11-3 and TRBJ2-3, with 12 bases aligning to TRBD2. After removal of 5 bases from V and 4 bases from J, the junction contained 7 bases not matched to a gene. The CDR3 is 16 residues long. CDR1 and CDR2 from the germline V gene are SGHNT and YENEEA. CDR3 residues: CASSQRLAGESDTQYF. The CDR3 DNA follows: TGTGCCAGCAGCCAACGACTAGCGGGAGAGTCAGATACGCAGTATTTT.

This clone was picked up a small number of times. This rearrangement joins TRBV5-4 to TRBJ2-3, with 13 bases aligning to TRBD2. Per germline, CDR1 SGHNT and CDR2 YYREEE (reference sequence). The V and J ends lost 4 bases and 2 bases, in that order; junction bases with no gene match: 7. CDR3 length: 17 residues. The CDR3 nucleotides read TGTGCCAGCAGCCAGGGACTAGCGGGAATAATCACAGATACGCAGTATTTT. Translation gives CASSQGLAGIITDTQYF.

The rearrangement joins TRBV7-9 to TRBJ2-1; maybe TRBD1 (5 bases). V shed 5 bases and J shed 6 bases, with 8 bases lying between them. This CDR3 contains 12 residues. Germline CDR1 SEHNR, CDR2 FQNEAQ (reference sequence). The DNA for the CDR3 is TGTGCCAGCAGCCTAGACAGCAATGAGCAGTTCTTC. Encoded protein: CASSLDSNEQFF.

The chain has TRBV30 and TRBJ2-7; no firm D call. Per germline, CDR1 GTSNPN and CDR2 SVGIG (reference sequence). Trimming pared 3 bases from V and 6 bases from J, leaving 12 bases between. This CDR3 region has 12 residues. Here the CDR3 DNA reads TGTGCCTGGAGCCTTCAAGCTTTCGAGCAGTACTTC. The encoded protein is CAWSLQAFEQYF. The entire variable domain, with the rest obtained from reference TRBV30 and TRBJ2-7, is as follows: SQTIHQWPATLVQPVGSPLSLECTVEGTSNPNLYWYRQAAGRGLQLLFYSVGIGQISSEVPQNLSASRPQDRQFILSSKKLLLSDSGFYLCAWSLQAFEQYFGPGTRLTVT.

The chain uses TRBV20-1 and TRBJ2-7; possible D gene TRBD1, 5 bases. CDR1 DFQATT and CDR2 SNEGSKA come from the germline V gene (reference sequence). V was trimmed by 0 bases and J by 13 bases, leaving 13 bases between them. The CDR3 covers 11 residues. CDR3 nucleotide sequence: TGCAGTGCTAGAGATGGGGCTTTACAATACTTC. Translation gives CSARDGALQYF.

V usage is TRBV11-2 and J usage is TRBJ2-7; D unresolved. From germline, CDR1 is SGHAT and CDR2 FQNNGV. Trimming stripped 7 bases from V and 3 bases from J, with 13 bases between. This CDR3 has 13 residues. The CDR3 spells CASTSGLNYEQYF. The CDR3 DNA follows: TGTGCCAGCACGTCAGGCTTAAACTACGAGCAGTACTTC.

This clone came up a few times. The J gene is TRBJ2-6, the V gene TRBV21-1. TRBV21-1 represents a pseudogene. The CDR3 runs to 14 residues. The CDR3 protein is CASSKILGANVLTF. CDR3 nucleotide sequence: TGTGCCAGCAGCAAAATTTTGGGGGCCAACGTCCTGACTTTC.

The CDR3 sequence: CASSLLAGGPYEQYF. In nucleotides, the CDR3 is TGTGCCAGCAGCCTACTAGCGGGAGGGCCTTACGAGCAGTACTTC. The chain employs TRBV7-2 and TRBJ2-7; 13 bases are a match to TRBD2. Trimming removed 5 bases from V and 4 bases from J; junction bases left unmatched: 5. Germline V gives CDR1 SGHTA, CDR2 FQGNSA. This CDR3 has 15 amino acids.

Only a few counts were recorded for this clone. The chain recombines TRBV7-2 with TRBJ1-6, with D tentatively TRBD1 (5 bases). The CDR3 sequence is 13 residues long. Germline CDR1 reads SGHTA; CDR2 reads FQGNSA. The ends were cut back, 5 bases at V and 11 bases at J, with 13 bases in the middle. This CDR3 reads CASSHGTDTPLHF. The CDR3 bases are TGTGCCAGCAGCCACGGGACGGACACACCCCTCCACTTT.

V usage is TRBV7-2 and J usage is TRBJ2-7, with 8 bases aligning to TRBD2. Germline loops: CDR1 SGHTA, CDR2 FQGNSA. The CDR3 is 13 residues long. With 5 bases clipped from V and 2 bases from J, the junction kept 2 bases outside the gene matches. CDR3 nucleotide sequence: TGTGCCAGCAGCCTTAGCGGGACCTACGAGCAGTACTTC. Residues: CASSLSGTYEQYF.

V usage is TRBV9 and J usage is TRBJ1-1; the match to TRBD1 covers 7 bases. CDR1 and CDR2 from the germline V gene are SGDLS and YYNGEE. With V trimmed by 2 bases and J by 0 bases, 1 base remained unmatched. CDR3 size: 14 residues. The CDR3: CASSVGQLNTEAFF. CDR3 sequence (DNA): TGTGCCAGCAGCGTGGGACAGCTGAACACTGAAGCTTTCTTT.

The rearrangement uses TRBV15 and TRBJ1-3; unclear D gene. Germline V CDR1 and CDR2: LNHNV, YYDKDF (reference sequence). This CDR3 has 13 residues. Trimming pared 5 bases from V and 1 base from J, leaving 6 bases between. DNA of the CDR3: TGTGCCACCAGCGTCGATTCTGGAAACACCATATATTTT. Translating it yields CATSVDSGNTIYF.

V is TRBV5-6 and J is TRBJ2-7; 12 bases agree with TRBD2. Trimming at V came to 2 bases and at J to 5 bases, leaving 5 bases not matched to a gene. The CDR3 loop spans 15 amino acids. CDR1 is SGHDT, CDR2 YYEEEE, per germline. The CDR3 spells CASSLGLAGPHEQYF. For the CDR3, the DNA is TGTGCCAGCAGCTTAGGACTAGCGGGGCCCCACGAGCAGTACTTC. Based on the CDR3 plus reference TRBV5-6 and TRBJ2-7, the full variable domain is DAGVTQSPTHLIKTRGQQVTLRCSPKSGHDTVSWYQQALGQGPQFIFQYYEEEERQRGNFPDRFSGHQFPNYSSELNVNALLLGDSALYLCASSLGLAGPHEQYFGPGTRLTVT.

The gene calls are TRBV11-2 and TRBJ2-7; D is undetermined. Germline V gives CDR1 SGHAT, CDR2 FQNNGV. The ends were cut back, 5 bases at V and 1 base at J, with 9 bases in the middle. The length of the CDR3 is 13 residues. The CDR3 DNA reads TGTGCCAGCAGCCTCCATGAATCCTACGAGCAGTACTTC. It yields the protein CASSLHESYEQYF.

The chain employs TRBV28 and TRBJ2-7; D may be TRBD1 (6 bases). Trimming took off 1 base at V and 3 bases at J, with 16 bases between the two ends. Germline assignment: CDR1 MDHEN and CDR2 SYDVKM. This CDR3 contains 16 residues. CDR3 protein: CASSLSSGTWDYEQYF. CDR3 nucleotide sequence: TGTGCCAGCAGTTTATCCTCAGGGACATGGGACTACGAGCAGTACTTC. Full variable domain (rest looked up from reference TRBV28 and TRBJ2-7): DVKVTQSSRYLVKRTGEKVFLECVQDMDHENMFWYRQDPGLGLRLIYFSYDVKMKEKGDIPEGYSVSREKKERFSLILESASTNQTSMYLCASSLSSGTWDYEQYFGPGTRLTVT.

CDR3 in DNA: TGTGCCAGCAGCTTTGGAGGGGAGGGGTACCAAGAGACCCAGTACTTC. It translates to CASSFGGEGYQETQYF. The J gene is TRBJ2-5, the V gene TRBV5-6; 7 positions match TRBD2. The V gene's germline CDR1 is SGHDT and CDR2 YYEEEE. The CDR3 has 16 residues. Trimming took 2 bases from V and 0 from J; bases not matched to a gene: 7.

The V and J genes are TRBV27 and TRBJ2-1, with TRBD2 matching over 7 bases. Germline V gene lookup returns CDR1 MNHEY and CDR2 SMNVEV (reference sequence). Trimming removed 6 bases from V and 1 base from J; junction bases left unmatched: 9. This CDR3 has 16 amino acids. The CDR3 spells CASSRYLAVSYNEQFF. CDR3 nucleotide sequence: TGTGCCAGCAGCCGCTACCTAGCGGTATCCTACAATGAGCAGTTCTTC.

The chain links TRBV9 to TRBJ2-1, with D perhaps TRBD2 (6 bases). The V gene lost 3 bases and the J gene lost 8 bases, with 9 bases spanning the gap. The length of the CDR3 is 12 residues. Per the germline V gene, CDR1 is SGDLS and CDR2 is YYNGEE. The CDR3 reads CASSAGSHEQFF. The CDR3, as DNA: TGTGCCAGCAGCGCCGGGAGTCATGAGCAGTTCTTC.

This chain connects TRBV5-6 to TRBJ1-4; D not resolved. This CDR3 region has 16 residues. Trimming took 0 bases from V and 0 from J, leaving 9 bases between them. From germline, CDR1 is SGHDT and CDR2 YYEEEE. CDR3 in amino acids: CASSLALASTNEKLFF. The CDR3 DNA reads as TGTGCCAGCAGCTTGGCCTTAGCTTCAACTAATGAAAAACTGTTTTTT. The full variable domain, rest sourced from reference TRBV5-6 and TRBJ1-4, is DAGVTQSPTHLIKTRGQQVTLRCSPKSGHDTVSWYQQALGQGPQFIFQYYEEEERQRGNFPDRFSGHQFPNYSSELNVNALLLGDSALYLCASSLALASTNEKLFFGSGTQLSVL.

This chain links TRBV19 with TRBJ2-5; 7 bases map to TRBD2. J was trimmed by 2 bases and V by 3 bases; bases with no gene match: 9. In germline, CDR1 is LNHDA, CDR2 SQIVND (reference sequence). The CDR3 loop spans 16 amino acids. The DNA for the CDR3 is TGTGCCAGTAGTATCTCGGCTACGGGGGGTCAAGAGACCCAGTACTTC. The encoded protein is CASSISATGGQETQYF.

Comment on this clone: Germline is not matched at one junction end, which may reflect a read error. The J gene is TRBJ2-5, the V gene TRBV2, with TRBD2 matching over 9 bases. The CDR3 totals 14 residues. Per germline, CDR1 SNHLY and CDR2 FYNNEI. The DNA for the CDR3 is TGTGCCAGCAGCGAGACTAGCGGAGAAGGGATGCGGCACTTC. Translating it yields CASSETSGEGMRHF.

The chain employs TRBV27 and TRBJ1-1; D is unresolved. The germline V gene has CDR1 MNHEY and CDR2 SMNVEV (reference sequence). This CDR3 has 15 residues. Trimming cost V 6 bases and J 3 bases, with 17 bases left between them. CDR3 protein: CASSRRADYHTEAFF. The CDR3 DNA follows: TGTGCCAGCAGCCGACGGGCGGACTATCACACTGAAGCTTTCTTT.

The chain couples TRBV5-1 to TRBJ2-7; D possibly corresponds to TRBD1 (6 bases). This CDR3 spans 15 amino acids. Germline V CDR1 and CDR2: SGHRS, YFSETQ. Trimming pared 4 bases from V and 0 bases from J, leaving 14 bases between. This CDR3 reads CASSLLGTSSYEQYF. The CDR3 DNA reads TGCGCCAGCAGCCTCCTAGGGACAAGCTCCTACGAGCAGTACTTC.

This rearrangement joins TRBV18 to TRBJ1-3; D unclear. The CDR3 loop spans 17 amino acids. Trimming took 0 bases from V and 2 from J, leaving 14 bases between them. Germline CDR1 and CDR2: KGHSH and LQKENI. CDR3 loop: CASSPPSLQAAGNTIYF. The CDR3 DNA sequence: TGTGCCAGCTCACCACCAAGTCTCCAGGCCGCTGGAAACACCATATATTTT.

The chain combines TRBV27 with TRBJ2-3; D is unresolved. V was trimmed by 5 bases and J by 2 bases, leaving 2 bases between them. The germline CDR1 and CDR2 sequences are MNHEY and SMNVEV (reference sequence). The CDR3 totals 11 residues. CDR3 loop: CASSNTDTQYF. For the CDR3, the DNA is TGTGCCAGCAGTAACACAGATACGCAGTATTTT.

The V call is TRBV6-6, the J call TRBJ2-5; D remains unclear. Germline loops: CDR1 MNHNY, CDR2 SVGAGI (reference sequence). The CDR3 is 12 residues long. Trimming took off 6 bases at V and 5 bases at J, with 10 bases between the two ends. This CDR3 is CASSQARETQYF. CDR3 nucleotide sequence: TGTGCCAGCAGCCAGGCTAGGGAGACCCAGTACTTC.

Only one count was recorded for this clone. CDR3 sequence: CATSRGRISYNEQFF. The CDR3 DNA is TGTGCCACCAGCAGAGGACGAATCTCCTACAATGAGCAGTTCTTC. The V call is TRBV15, the J call TRBJ2-1; D is undetermined. Germline CDR1 is LNHNV and CDR2 is YYDKDF (reference sequence). CDR3 length: 15 amino acids. V was shortened by 1 base and J by 0 bases, with 7 bases between the two germline ends.

V is TRBV13 and J is TRBJ2-7; D possibly corresponds to TRBD1 (5 bases). This CDR3 contains 13 residues. Germline CDR1 reads PRHDT; CDR2 reads FYEKMQ (reference sequence). V lost 3 bases to trimming and J lost 2 bases, with 8 bases between them. Here the CDR3 DNA reads TGTGCCAGCAGCTTCGACAGCCCCTACGAGCAGTACTTC. This encodes CASSFDSPYEQYF.

This chain joins TRBV7-6 and TRBJ2-3, with 8 bases that match TRBD1. CDR3 length: 18 amino acids. With 5 bases clipped from V and 2 bases from J, the junction kept 15 bases outside the gene matches. Germline lookup yields CDR1 SGHVS and CDR2 FNYEAQ. The CDR3 DNA reads as TGTGCCAGCAGCGTCCGGACAGGGCAAATCCTTTACACAGATACGCAGTATTTT. Translated: CASSVRTGQILYTDTQYF.